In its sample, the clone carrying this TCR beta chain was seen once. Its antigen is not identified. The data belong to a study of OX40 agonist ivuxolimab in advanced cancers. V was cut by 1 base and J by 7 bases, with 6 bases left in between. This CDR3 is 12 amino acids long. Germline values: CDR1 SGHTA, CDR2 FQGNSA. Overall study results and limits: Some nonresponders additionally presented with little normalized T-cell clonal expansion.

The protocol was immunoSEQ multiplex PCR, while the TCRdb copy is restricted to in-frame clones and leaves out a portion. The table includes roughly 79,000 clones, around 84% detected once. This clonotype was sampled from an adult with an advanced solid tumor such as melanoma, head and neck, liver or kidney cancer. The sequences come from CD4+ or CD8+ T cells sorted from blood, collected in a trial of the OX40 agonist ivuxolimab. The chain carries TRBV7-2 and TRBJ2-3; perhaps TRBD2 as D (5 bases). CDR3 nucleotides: TGTGCCAGCAGCTTAGGAGGGAATACGCAGTATTTT. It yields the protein CASSLGGNTQYF. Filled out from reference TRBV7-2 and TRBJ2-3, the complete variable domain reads GAGVSQSPSNKVTEKGKDVELRCDPISGHTALYWYRQSLGQGLEFLIYFQGNSAPDKSGLPSDRFSAERTGGSVSTLTIQRTQQEDSAVYLCASSLGGNTQYFGPGTRLTVL.